This T cell receptor beta chain comes out of a study of metastatic and nonmetastatic thyroid tumors. Study-level background: Malignant thyroid and benign thyroid patients provided blood and tumor or nodule tissue whose repertoires were compared.

The CDR3 is 15 amino acids. V gave up 6 bases and J gave up 5 bases; unmatched junction bases: 8. Per the original methods: The study took CDR3 differences across clinicopathological groups and made a distant-metastasis classifier for papillary thyroid cancer from them. TCRdb redid the clone calls on the PCR reads using MiXCR. The V and J calls come from TCRdb's annotation, not from the publication. Of roughly 5,000 clones detected, around 27% appear once; the ten largest clones hold about 15%. By sample fraction, this clone is large. Thyroid surgery was preceded by no treatment in any patient. Source material: adjacent normal tissue. The source is a female donor with papillary thyroid cancer or a benign thyroid nodule (not recorded which). Some clones in this sample may be carry-over from other donors' samples. The genes are TRBV12-3 or TRBV12-4 and TRBJ2-2; 8 nucleotides match TRBD1. The CDR3 reads CASSENGQGTGELFF. CDR3 coding DNA: TGTGCCAGCAGCGAAAACGGACAGGGAACCGGGGAGCTGTTTTTT.